One and the same sample provided the 32 T cell receptor beta chains below, sequenced in a study of response to subunit inactivated influenza vaccine. TCRdb processed the RT-PCR reads anew with MiXCR; each CDR3 protein has one entry. The sample contains 150,000 to 200,000 distinct CDR3 sequences, 12% of which appear only once. The same specimen was also included in a second study, on T cells expressing NK-cell markers. In that study: UMIs were included in TCR beta cDNA generated by 5'RACE template switching.

The source was CD8+ T cells sorted from PBMCs, collected 11 to 12 days after vaccination. These receptors all come from a man aged 45-65 years who received an inactivated influenza vaccine.

This clonotype was seen many times. The chain is built from TRBV5-1 and TRBJ2-7, with D perhaps matching TRBD2 (6 bases). Germline V gene data show CDR1 as SGHRS and CDR2 as YFSETQ. This CDR3 comprises 13 residues. V lost 2 bases and J 3 bases, leaving 9 bases between the germline ends. The CDR3 nucleotides are TGCGCCAGCAGCTTTCAGGGAGGCTACGAGCAGTACTTC. It translates to CASSFQGGYEQYF.

This clonotype was seen a few times. J is TRBJ1-5 and V is TRBV9, with 10 bases that match TRBD1. The V gene's germline CDR1 is SGDLS and CDR2 YYNGEE. The CDR3 is made up of 13 amino acids. V shed 2 bases and J 8 bases; nucleotides not matched to a gene: 1. The CDR3 coding sequence is TGTGCCAGCAGCGTGGGACAGGGGAAGCCCCAGCATTTT. Encoded protein: CASSVGQGKPQHF.

This clonotype was recorded many times. DNA for the CDR3: TGTGCCAGCAGCGTAGGTTTGGGGAATGAGCAGTTCTTC. Amino acid sequence: CASSVGLGNEQFF. The chain has TRBV9 and TRBJ2-1; D not resolved. CDR3 length: 13 residues. The germline V gene encodes CDR1 SGDLS and CDR2 YYNGEE. Trimming removed 0 bases at V and 7 bases at J, with 8 bases between.

The rearrangement links TRBV10-3 to TRBJ2-3, with D perhaps matching TRBD1 (6 bases). The CDR3 is 13 residues long. Looked up from germline, CDR1 is ENHRY and CDR2 is SYGVKD. Trimming removed 8 bases from V and 1 base from J, with 10 bases in between. The CDR3 loop reads CAIRDTGTDTQYF. The CDR3 DNA sequence: TGTGCCATCCGGGACACAGGCACAGATACGCAGTATTTT.

This clonotype showed up just a few times. V gene TRBV5-6 combines with J gene TRBJ2-2, with D possibly matching TRBD1 (5 bases). The V and J ends lost 2 bases and 1 base respectively, with 9 bases between them. Germline V gene lookup returns CDR1 SGHDT and CDR2 YYEEEE. The CDR3 extends over 15 amino acids. The CDR3 reads CASSFGRVNTGELFF. The CDR3 DNA is TGTGCCAGCAGCTTTGGCAGGGTGAACACCGGGGAGCTGTTTTTT.

This clonotype was seen many times. This chain links TRBV12-3 or TRBV12-4 with TRBJ1-4; D remains unclear. V gave up 5 bases and J gave up 10 bases, with 17 bases separating them. The CDR3 spans 14 residues. The CDR3 sequence: CASSPINGRRKLFF. CDR3 bases: TGTGCCAGCAGTCCTATTAACGGCCGGAGAAAACTGTTTTTT.

This clonotype was picked up a small number of times. The CDR3 region has the DNA TGTGCCAGCAGCGCCACGGGACAGGGCTACGAGCAGTACTTC. Its translation: CASSATGQGYEQYF. The chain recombines TRBV7-2 with TRBJ2-7; 9 positions match TRBD1. Germline assignment: CDR1 SGHTA and CDR2 FQGNSA. The V segment lost 5 bases and the J segment 3 bases; nucleotides outside the gene matches: 5. The CDR3 runs to 14 residues.

This clonotype has only a few counts. The V call is TRBV28, the J call TRBJ1-1; D is undetermined. CDR3 length: 12 amino acids. The germline gives CDR1 MDHEN, CDR2 SYDVKM. With 3 bases removed from V and 3 bases from J, the gap between germline ends came to 5 bases. CDR3 in DNA: TGTGCCAGCAGTTTTCCTTACACTGAAGCTTTCTTT. As protein: CASSFPYTEAFF.

The chain recombines TRBV27 with TRBJ2-7; D is undetermined. Germline loops: CDR1 MNHEY, CDR2 SMNVEV (reference sequence). There are 16 residues in the CDR3. V was cut by 5 bases and J by 5 bases, with 22 bases left in between. For the CDR3, the DNA is TGTGCCAGCAGTATGCTGCCACCAACAACACATAACGAGCAGTACTTC. It specifies CASSMLPPTTHNEQYF.

This clonotype was detected many times. The chain's CDR3 is CASSQDGTGNTDTQYF. DNA for the CDR3: TGTGCCAGCAGCCAAGACGGGACTGGGAACACAGATACGCAGTATTTT. The chain carries TRBV14 and TRBJ2-3, with a weak D call TRBD2 (6 bases). The germline CDR1 and CDR2 sequences are SGHDN and FVKESK. The CDR3 extends over 16 amino acids. Trimming shortened V by 0 bases and J by 2 bases, and 12 bases separated the two germline ends. Full variable domain (rest looked up from reference TRBV14 and TRBJ2-3): EAGVTQFPSHSVIEKGQTVTLRCDPISGHDNLYWYRRVMGKEIKFLLHFVKESKQDESGMPNNRFLAERTGGTYSTLKVQPAELEDSGVYFCASSQDGTGNTDTQYFGPGTRLTVL.

The gene calls are TRBV12-3 or TRBV12-4 and TRBJ1-6; D may be TRBD1 (6 bases). The CDR3 is made up of 16 amino acids. Trimming shortened V by 3 bases and J by 6 bases, and 15 bases separated the two germline ends. CDR3 amino acids: CASSLQAGVPNSPLHF. In DNA form, the CDR3 reads TGTGCCAGCAGTTTGCAGGCAGGGGTCCCTAATTCACCCCTCCACTTT.

The J gene is TRBJ2-3, the V gene TRBV7-8; TRBD1 is a possible D gene (6 bases). The CDR3 is made up of 16 amino acids. Germline CDR1 reads SGHVS; CDR2 reads FQNEAQ. The germline V and J ends were trimmed by 3 bases and 2 bases, with 15 bases remaining between them. As DNA, the CDR3 is TGTGCCAGCAGCTTCGGCCAGGGGTTTGCCACAGATACGCAGTATTTT. Protein product: CASSFGQGFATDTQYF.

This clonotype was found a few times. The chain carries TRBV6-1 and TRBJ2-5; 7 positions agree with TRBD2. V lost 6 bases to trimming and J lost 0 bases; unmatched junction nucleotides: 7. This CDR3 has 15 residues. Germline loops: CDR1 MNHNS, CDR2 SASEGT. The CDR3 nucleotides read TGTGCCAGCAGGAGAGCGGGATTCGACCAAGAGACCCAGTACTTC. Translating it yields CASRRAGFDQETQYF.

This clonotype was detected ten times or more. V gene TRBV20-1 combines with J gene TRBJ2-7; possibly TRBD1 or TRBD2 for D (5 bases each). This CDR3 is built from 13 residues. The V gene lost 5 bases and the J gene lost 2 bases, with 13 bases spanning the gap. Germline assignment: CDR1 DFQATT and CDR2 SNEGSKA (reference sequence). The CDR3 protein is CSAGRDGTYEQYF. The CDR3 bases are TGCAGTGCTGGCCGGGACGGAACCTACGAGCAGTACTTC.

This clonotype came up a few times. The rearrangement links TRBV14 to TRBJ1-2; D is ambiguous. Germline-derived CDR1 and CDR2 are SGHDN and FVKESK. Between the trimmed V and J ends, which lost 5 bases and 8 bases, there was a span of 15 bases. The CDR3 extends over 13 amino acids. In DNA form, the CDR3 reads TGTGCCAGCAGCGAGAGACGAAGTTGGGGCTACACCTTC. Translated, it gives CASSERRSWGYTF.

The V gene is TRBV7-8, the J gene TRBJ2-3; no definite D call. Trimming shortened V by 3 bases and J by 2 bases, and 18 bases separated the two germline ends. CDR3 length: 17 residues. In germline, CDR1 is SGHVS, CDR2 FQNEAQ. The CDR3 is CASSFNPQSYNTDTQYF. The CDR3 DNA follows: TGTGCCAGCAGCTTCAACCCCCAAAGCTATAACACAGATACGCAGTATTTT.

This clonotype appeared a few times. The V call is TRBV7-9, the J call TRBJ2-1; no clear D gene. Germline lookup yields CDR1 SEHNR and CDR2 FQNEAQ (reference sequence). The length of the CDR3 is 15 residues. Trimming left V 10 bases short and J 8 bases short, with 24 bases between. The CDR3 protein is CATTPQSHRVDEQFF. CDR3 DNA: TGTGCCACCACACCTCAGAGCCACCGTGTGGATGAGCAGTTCTTC.

The gene calls are TRBV20-1 and TRBJ1-6; D ambiguous. The CDR3 extends over 15 amino acids. The germline V gene encodes CDR1 DFQATT and CDR2 SNEGSKA (reference sequence). Trimming cost V 0 bases and J 10 bases, with 16 bases left between them. The CDR3 nucleotides read TGCAGTGCTAGAGATTGGACGTCTCGGGGATCACCCCTCCACTTT. As protein: CSARDWTSRGSPLHF.

The genes are TRBV15 and TRBJ1-4, with D unresolved. Germline values: CDR1 LNHNV, CDR2 YYDKDF (reference sequence). The CDR3 loop spans 14 amino acids. Trimming shortened V by 1 base and J by 8 bases, and 11 bases separated the two germline ends. The CDR3 coding sequence is TGTGCCACCAGCAGAGGGGCAGGAAGAGAAAAACTGTTTTTT. Translated: CATSRGAGREKLFF.

This chain connects TRBV6-2 or TRBV6-3 to TRBJ1-2, with no clear D. V gave up 2 bases and J gave up 1 base, with 11 bases separating them. The CDR3 extends over 15 amino acids. Germline V gives CDR1 MNHEY, CDR2 SVGEGT. CDR3: CASSYLGTSNYGYTF. CDR3 sequence (DNA): TGTGCCAGCAGTTACCTCGGTACGAGTAACTATGGCTACACCTTC.

The CDR3 DNA sequence: TGCGCCAGCAGCCTACAGGGGGCGGGGGTAATTGAAGCTTTCTTT. Residues: CASSLQGAGVIEAFF. The chain uses TRBV4-1 and TRBJ1-1; 9 nucleotides line up with TRBD1. The V segment lost 4 bases and the J segment 7 bases; nucleotides outside the gene matches: 10. The germline V gene has CDR1 MGHRA and CDR2 YSYEKL. The CDR3 length is 15 residues.

This clonotype occurred once. This clone may be a read error of a much larger clone one base away. V usage is TRBV28 and J usage is TRBJ2-3; possible D gene TRBD2, 5 bases. There are 15 residues in the CDR3. The germline gives CDR1 MDHEN, CDR2 SYDVKM. V lost 5 bases, J lost 1 base, and 13 bases lay in between. The CDR3 here is CASSLSFGGTDTQYF. CDR3 DNA: TGTGCCAGCAGTCTTTCCTTCGGGGGCACAGATACGCAGTATTTT. The full variable domain, its missing parts supplied by reference TRBV28 and TRBJ2-3, is DVKVTQSSRYLVKRTGEKVFLECVQDMDHENMFWYRQDPGLGLRLIYFSYDVKMKEKGDIPEGYSVSREKKERFSLILESASTNQTSMYLCASSLSFGGTDTQYFGPGTRLTVL.

The rearrangement joins TRBV12-3 or TRBV12-4 to TRBJ2-3, with a weak D call TRBD2 (7 bases). Trimming pared 2 bases from V and 7 bases from J, leaving 22 bases between. The CDR3 is made up of 17 amino acids. CDR3 protein: CASSLPPVGGPLNTQYF. Here the CDR3 DNA reads TGTGCCAGCAGTTTACCCCCTGTGGGGGGGCCTTTGAATACGCAGTATTTT.

This sequence joins TRBV11-2 and TRBJ2-1; 14 nucleotides agree with TRBD2. The CDR3 loop spans 15 amino acids. V dropped 5 bases and J dropped 8; count of bases not matched to a gene: 5. CDR1 and CDR2 (germline): SGHAT, FQNNGV. The CDR3 nucleotides are TGTGCCAGCAGCCAGGGACTAGCGGGAGTGTATGAGCAGTTCTTC. Translation: CASSQGLAGVYEQFF.

This clonotype was counted a few times. This chain connects TRBV12-3 or TRBV12-4 to TRBJ2-1, with 14 bases matching TRBD2. The CDR3 has 16 amino acids. The J segment lost 1 base and the V segment lost 6 bases, leaving 2 bases of the junction unmatched. CDR3 DNA sequence: TGTGCCAGCAGCGGACTAGCGGGGGGATCCTACAATGAGCAGTTCTTC. It specifies CASSGLAGGSYNEQFF.

The sample holds a few counts of this clonotype. The chain links TRBV2 to TRBJ2-7, with 10 bases matching TRBD1. Germline V gives CDR1 SNHLY, CDR2 FYNNEI. This CDR3 contains 15 residues. Losses at the gene ends were 2 bases for V and 5 bases for J; bases not matched to a gene: 6. CDR3 sequence reads: CASSEMGQGRDEQYF. The CDR3 region has the DNA TGTGCCAGCAGTGAAATGGGACAGGGGAGGGACGAGCAGTACTTC.

This chain links TRBV10-2 with TRBJ2-5; 13 bases agree with TRBD2. V lost 5 bases to trimming and J lost 2 bases; unmatched junction nucleotides: 2. The CDR3 extends over 15 amino acids. From germline, CDR1 is WSHSY and CDR2 SAAADI. The CDR3 region is CASSKGLAGQETQYF. DNA for the CDR3: TGCGCCAGCAGTAAGGGACTAGCGGGGCAAGAGACCCAGTACTTC.

This clonotype occurred a few times. The chain employs TRBV29-1 and TRBJ2-7; the D is unclear. CDR1 and CDR2 (germline): SQVTM, ANQGSEA. Trimming took off 7 bases at V and 2 bases at J, with 15 bases between the two ends. The CDR3 loop spans 13 amino acids. Here the CDR3 DNA reads TGCAGCGCTCTTTTCGGGTCAGCCTACGAGCAGTACTTC. This sequence encodes CSALFGSAYEQYF.

This clonotype was seen a handful of times. This chain joins TRBV12-3 or TRBV12-4 and TRBJ2-7, with D possibly being TRBD1 (6 bases). V was pared by 5 bases and J by 3 bases, with 14 bases between. The CDR3 covers 14 residues. CDR3 nucleotide sequence: TGTGCCAGCAGTCCTACAATACAGGGCTACGAGCAGTACTTC. It specifies CASSPTIQGYEQYF.

This clonotype was observed at least ten times. CDR3 in amino acids: CASSPRLAGAYEQYF. CDR3 DNA: TGTGCCAGCAGCCCCCGACTAGCGGGAGCCTACGAGCAGTACTTC. The gene calls are TRBV7-9 and TRBJ2-7, with 12 bases that match TRBD2. Per the germline V gene, CDR1 is SEHNR and CDR2 is FQNEAQ (reference sequence). Trimming removed 5 bases from V and 2 bases from J; junction bases left unmatched: 4. This CDR3 has 15 residues.

This clonotype has more than one count but fewer than ten. The chain combines TRBV6-1 with TRBJ2-5; TRBD2 is a possible D gene (7 bases). V lost 7 bases, J lost 5 bases, and 17 bases lay in between. The CDR3 spans 14 residues. Germline V gene sequence: CDR1 MNHNS, CDR2 SASEGT. Here the CDR3 reads CASIPGGGAETQYF. In DNA, the CDR3 is TGTGCCAGCATCCCAGGTGGGGGGGCCGAGACCCAGTACTTC.

This rearrangement joins TRBV2 to TRBJ2-7; TRBD1 matches at 9 bases. V trimming: 8 bases; J trimming: 2 bases; junction bases outside the gene matches: 4. Germline CDR1 reads SNHLY; CDR2 reads FYNNEI. The CDR3 consists of 13 residues. DNA for the CDR3: TGTGCCAGCGGACAGGGGAGGGCCTACGAGCAGTACTTC. Protein sequence: CASGQGRAYEQYF.